This T cell receptor beta chain was sequenced in a study of T cell responses to AZD1222 COVID-19 vaccine. The CDR3 consists of 16 residues. This clone came up a few times. Sequencing was performed with immunoSEQ multiplex PCR; in TCRdb, only in-frame clones are kept and a portion is missing. The table includes about 120,000 clones, more than 85% detected once. Sequencing was performed on peripheral blood, taken on day 0 of AZD1222 vaccination. The genes are TRBV22-1 and TRBJ1-6. TRBV22-1 constitutes a pseudogene. This TCR was recovered from an adult in good health. The DNA of the CDR3 is TGTCCTGGGAGCGCCCCACAAGGACCTTCTAATTCACCCCTCCACTTT. Its protein is CPGSAPQGPSNSPLHF.